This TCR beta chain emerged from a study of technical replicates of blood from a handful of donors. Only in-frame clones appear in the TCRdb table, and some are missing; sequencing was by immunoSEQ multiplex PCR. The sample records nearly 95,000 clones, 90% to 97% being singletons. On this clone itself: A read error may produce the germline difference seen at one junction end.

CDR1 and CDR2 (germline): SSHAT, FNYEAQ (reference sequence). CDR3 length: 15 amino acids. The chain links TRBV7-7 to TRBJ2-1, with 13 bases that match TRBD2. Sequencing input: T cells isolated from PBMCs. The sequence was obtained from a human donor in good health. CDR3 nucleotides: TGTGCTAGCAGCACGCGACTAGCGGGAGGCAATGAGCAGTTCTTC. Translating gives CASSTRLAGGNEQFF.